Presented here are 5 T cell receptor beta chains from one specimen sequenced in a study of Ad26.COV2.S vaccination and SARS-CoV-2 variants. Method: immunoSEQ multiplex PCR; TCRdb's copy keeps in-frame clones and lacks some. The repertoire has 510,000 or so clones, around 90% of them found once; the top ten carry 9.5% to 15%. Treatment denoted: about 20 received Ad26.COV2.S at low or high dose, single or two shots; about 5 received placebo; per-sample allocation not given. Sample collection was performed on day 63 after the first vaccine or placebo injection. The sequenced sample was peripheral blood, obtained in a trial of Ad26.COV2.S vaccine versus placebo. The origin of the receptors is a person between 18 and 65 years old who received the Ad26.COV2.S COVID-19 vaccine or a placebo.

This clone was detected a few times. Different DNA sequences within this sample yield the same CDR3. This chain joins TRBV30 and TRBJ1-2, with 8 bases aligning to TRBD1. The germline V gene has CDR1 GTSNPN and CDR2 SVGIG (reference sequence). The CDR3 is made up of 13 amino acids. V lost 5 bases to trimming and J lost 5 bases; unmatched junction nucleotides: 7. The CDR3 loop is CAWGRDRPYGYTF. CDR3 bases: TGTGCCTGGGGCCGGGACAGGCCGTATGGCTACACCTTC.

J is TRBJ2-6 and V is TRBV19, with D uncertain. There are 14 residues in the CDR3. Per the germline V gene, CDR1 is LNHDA and CDR2 is SQIVND (reference sequence). V was trimmed by 8 bases and J by 2 bases, leaving 10 bases between them. The CDR3 is CASYYSAGANVLTF. The CDR3 DNA reads TGTGCCAGTTACTATTCGGCTGGGGCCAACGTCCTGACTTTC.

This chain links TRBV30 with TRBJ1-3; possibly TRBD1 for D (5 bases). The V end lost 1 base, the J end lost 0 bases, and 7 bases lay between the germline ends. The CDR3 sequence is 14 residues long. CDR1 GTSNPN and CDR2 SVGIG come from the germline V gene (reference sequence). The DNA for the CDR3 is TGTGCCTGGAGTGAGGGGACCTCTGGAAACACCATATATTTT. The encoded protein is CAWSEGTSGNTIYF.

The sample holds one count of this clone. V and J are TRBV19 and TRBJ1-2; D possibly corresponds to TRBD1 (6 bases). CDR1 is LNHDA, CDR2 SQIVND, per germline (reference sequence). The V and J ends lost 4 bases and 8 bases respectively, with 20 bases between them. CDR3 length: 15 residues. CDR3 DNA sequence: TGTGCCAGTAGTACTACCACCCGGACAGCCGGAGGCTACACCTTC. Encoded protein: CASSTTTRTAGGYTF. The full variable domain, with the rest looked up from reference TRBV19 and TRBJ1-2, is DGGITQSPKYLFRKEGQNVTLSCEQNLNHDAMYWYRQDPGQGLRLIYYSQIVNDFQKGDIAEGYSVSREKKESFPLTVTSAQKNPTAFYLCASSTTTRTAGGYTFGSGTRLTVV.

The V and J genes are TRBV19 and TRBJ1-5; D possibly corresponds to TRBD1 (6 bases). The CDR3 is 14 residues long. Germline CDR1 and CDR2: LNHDA and SQIVND (reference sequence). Trimming removed 6 bases at V and 3 bases at J, with 12 bases between. The CDR3 DNA sequence: TGTGCCAGTAGCCTACAGGGCCCCAATCAGCCCCAGCATTTT. Translated, it gives CASSLQGPNQPQHF.